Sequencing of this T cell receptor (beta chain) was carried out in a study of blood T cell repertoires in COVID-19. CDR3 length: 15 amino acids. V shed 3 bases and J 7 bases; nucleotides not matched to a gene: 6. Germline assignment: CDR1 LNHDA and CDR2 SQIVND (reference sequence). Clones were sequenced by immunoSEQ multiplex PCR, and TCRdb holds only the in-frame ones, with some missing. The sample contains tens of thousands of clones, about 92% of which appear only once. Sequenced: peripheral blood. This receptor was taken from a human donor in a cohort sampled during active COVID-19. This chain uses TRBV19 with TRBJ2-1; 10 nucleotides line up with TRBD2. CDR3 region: CASSILAGVMNEQFF. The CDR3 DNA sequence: TGTGCCAGTAGTATCCTAGCGGGAGTGATGAATGAGCAGTTCTTC. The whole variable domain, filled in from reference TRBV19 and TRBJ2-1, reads DGGITQSPKYLFRKEGQNVTLSCEQNLNHDAMYWYRQDPGQGLRLIYYSQIVNDFQKGDIAEGYSVSREKKESFPLTVTSAQKNPTAFYLCASSILAGVMNEQFFGPGTRLTVL.